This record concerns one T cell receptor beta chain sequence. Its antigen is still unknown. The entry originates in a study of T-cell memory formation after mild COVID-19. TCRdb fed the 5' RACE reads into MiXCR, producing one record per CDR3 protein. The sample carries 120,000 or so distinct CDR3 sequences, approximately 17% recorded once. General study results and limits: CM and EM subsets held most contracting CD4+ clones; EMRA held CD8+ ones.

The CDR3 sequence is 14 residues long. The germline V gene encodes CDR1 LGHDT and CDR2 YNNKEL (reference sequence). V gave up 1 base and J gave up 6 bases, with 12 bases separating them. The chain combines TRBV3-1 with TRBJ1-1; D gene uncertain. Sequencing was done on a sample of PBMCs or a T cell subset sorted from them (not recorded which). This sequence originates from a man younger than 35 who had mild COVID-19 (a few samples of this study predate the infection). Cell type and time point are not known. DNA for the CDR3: TGTGCCAGCAGCCAAGGTCTTAGAGGCTCTGAAGCTTTCTTT. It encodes CASSQGLRGSEAFF.